These T cell receptor beta chains were read from a single sample in a study of blood T cell repertoires in COVID-19. Some clones are missing from TCRdb's copy, which holds only in-frame ones; the method was immunoSEQ multiplex PCR. The sample lists almost 350,000 clones; 88% were seen once. The sequenced material came from PBMCs or T cells enriched from blood (not recorded which). These receptors originate from a woman aged 25-40 years who had been exposed to COVID-19. Each CDR3 is given without its conserved first and last residue. The order of the fields is V gene, clone size, CDR3 protein. A clone size is listed for some rows: how often the clone was seen (once, few, many), or a class if it is expanded.

v_call: TRBV7-8
clone_size: -
cdr3_aa: ASCERSGNQPQH

v_call: TRBV11-2
clone_size: -
cdr3_aa: ASSDGLVGNEQF

v_call: TRBV7-8
clone_size: -
cdr3_aa: ASSLGDTHQPQH

v_call: TRBV9
clone_size: -
cdr3_aa: ASSVGTGAGAPDTQY

v_call: TRBV7-9
clone_size: -
cdr3_aa: ASSLTGNTEAF

v_call: TRBV7-9
clone_size: -
cdr3_aa: ASRNGLDEQY

v_call: TRBV6-5
clone_size: -
cdr3_aa: ASSSPISYEQY

v_call: TRBV4-1
clone_size: few
cdr3_aa: ASSQGPQGIIVNEQF

v_call: TRBV5-6
clone_size: once
cdr3_aa: ASSSLGAAASYGYT

v_call: TRBV5-4
clone_size: -
cdr3_aa: ASSKGGGDPYEQY

v_call: TRBV6-2/TRBV6-3
clone_size: once
cdr3_aa: ASSSAPRGRGLIGP

v_call: TRBV11-1
clone_size: -
cdr3_aa: ASSPVGETQY

v_call: TRBV7-9
clone_size: -
cdr3_aa: ASSWRPDTGELF

v_call: TRBV7-2
clone_size: -
cdr3_aa: ASRQGGTYEQY

v_call: TRBV13
clone_size: -
cdr3_aa: ASSLRGTGELF

v_call: TRBV7-7
clone_size: -
cdr3_aa: ASSLTGQGLQETQY

v_call: TRBV15
clone_size: -
cdr3_aa: ATSRDRREDYGYT

v_call: TRBV7-9
clone_size: once
cdr3_aa: ASSPWPSEPTSYEQY

v_call: TRBV19
clone_size: -
cdr3_aa: ASGDIAGQADGYT

v_call: TRBV28
clone_size: -
cdr3_aa: ASRESTGDNSPLH

v_call: TRBV30
clone_size: -
cdr3_aa: AWAGTIYEQY

v_call: TRBV3-1/TRBV3-2
clone_size: -
cdr3_aa: ASSQRQSNQPQH

v_call: TRBV6-5
clone_size: once
cdr3_aa: ASSTGWGTF